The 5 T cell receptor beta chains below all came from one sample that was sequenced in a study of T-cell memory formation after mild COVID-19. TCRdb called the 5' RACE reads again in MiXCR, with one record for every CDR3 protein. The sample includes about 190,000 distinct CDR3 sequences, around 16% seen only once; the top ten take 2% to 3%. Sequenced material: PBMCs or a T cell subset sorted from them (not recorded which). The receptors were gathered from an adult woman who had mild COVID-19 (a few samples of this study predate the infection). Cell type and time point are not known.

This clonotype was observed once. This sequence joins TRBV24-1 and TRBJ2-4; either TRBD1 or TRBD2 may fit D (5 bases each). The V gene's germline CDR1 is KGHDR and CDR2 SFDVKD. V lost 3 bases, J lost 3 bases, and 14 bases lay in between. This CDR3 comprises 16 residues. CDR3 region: CATSDPPGTGKNIQYF. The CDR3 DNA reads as TGTGCCACCAGTGATCCCCCGGGGACGGGCAAAAACATTCAGTACTTC.

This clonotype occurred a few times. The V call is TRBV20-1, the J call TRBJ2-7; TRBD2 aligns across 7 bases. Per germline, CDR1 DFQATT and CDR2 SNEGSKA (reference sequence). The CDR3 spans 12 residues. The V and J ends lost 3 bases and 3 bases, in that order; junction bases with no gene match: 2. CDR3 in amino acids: CSASGGIYEQYF. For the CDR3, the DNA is TGCAGTGCTAGCGGGGGGATCTACGAGCAGTACTTC.

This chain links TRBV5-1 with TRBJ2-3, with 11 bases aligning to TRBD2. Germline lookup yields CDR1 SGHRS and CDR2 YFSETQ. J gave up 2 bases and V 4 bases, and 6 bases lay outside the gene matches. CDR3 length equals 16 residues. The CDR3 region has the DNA TGCGCCAGCAGCACTCATAGCGGGGGGGACACAGATACGCAGTATTTT. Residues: CASSTHSGGDTDTQYF.

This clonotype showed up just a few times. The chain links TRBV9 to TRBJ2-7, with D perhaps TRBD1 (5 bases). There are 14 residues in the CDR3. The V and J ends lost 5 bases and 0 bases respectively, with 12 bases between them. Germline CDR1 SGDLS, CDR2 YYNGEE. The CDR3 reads CASSASGHSYEQYF. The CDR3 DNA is TGTGCCAGCAGTGCGTCCGGACACTCCTACGAGCAGTACTTC.

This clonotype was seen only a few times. The CDR3 DNA is TGTGCCAGCAGACAGGGTGCGCTTGTTGGCTACACCTTC. Its translation is CASRQGALVGYTF. V usage is TRBV7-2 and J usage is TRBJ1-2, with D possibly being TRBD1 (6 bases). This CDR3 comprises 13 residues. From germline, CDR1 is SGHTA and CDR2 FQGNSA. Trimming stripped 6 bases from V and 7 bases from J, with 15 bases between.